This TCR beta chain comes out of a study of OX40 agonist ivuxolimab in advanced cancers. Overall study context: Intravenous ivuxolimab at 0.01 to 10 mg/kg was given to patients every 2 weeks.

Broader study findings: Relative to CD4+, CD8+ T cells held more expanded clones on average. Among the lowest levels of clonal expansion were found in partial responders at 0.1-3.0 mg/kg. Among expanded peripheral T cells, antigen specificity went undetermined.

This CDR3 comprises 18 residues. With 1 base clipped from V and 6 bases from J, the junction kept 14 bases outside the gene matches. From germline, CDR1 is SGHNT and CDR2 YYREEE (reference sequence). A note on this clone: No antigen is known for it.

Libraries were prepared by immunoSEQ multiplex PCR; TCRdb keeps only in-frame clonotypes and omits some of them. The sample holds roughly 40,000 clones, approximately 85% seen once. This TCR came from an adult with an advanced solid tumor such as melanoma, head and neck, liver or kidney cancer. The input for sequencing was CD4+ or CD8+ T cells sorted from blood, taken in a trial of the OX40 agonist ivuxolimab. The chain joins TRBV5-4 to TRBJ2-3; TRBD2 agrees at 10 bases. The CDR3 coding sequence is TGTGCCAGCAGCTTGTTTTGGACTAGCGGCCCTAACAAGGATACGCAGTATTTT. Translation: CASSLFWTSGPNKDTQYF.